Presented here are 9 T cell receptor beta chains from one specimen sequenced in a study of blood T cell repertoires in COVID-19. Some clones are missing from TCRdb's copy, which holds only in-frame ones; the method was immunoSEQ multiplex PCR. Of a few hundred thousand clones in the sample, approximately 90% were seen once. Material: peripheral blood. The receptors were sampled from a woman in her twenties or thirties who had recovered from COVID-19.

This chain joins TRBV18 and TRBJ2-5, with D possibly being TRBD2 (6 bases). Germline V gene lookup returns CDR1 KGHSH and CDR2 LQKENI. This CDR3 spans 15 amino acids. V lost 0 bases, J lost 2 bases, and 10 bases lay in between. The CDR3 spells CASSPPRAGQETQYF. The CDR3 DNA reads as TGTGCCAGCTCACCACCGCGGGCGGGACAAGAGACCCAGTACTTC. The whole variable domain, filled in from reference TRBV18 and TRBJ2-5, reads NAGVMQNPRHLVRRRGQEARLRCSPMKGHSHVYWYRQLPEEGLKFMVYLQKENIIDESGMPKERFSAEFPKEGPSILRIQQVVRGDSAAYFCASSPPRAGQETQYFGPGTRLLVL.

The chain employs TRBV28 and TRBJ1-2, with unresolved D. This CDR3 has 11 residues. V lost 7 bases and J 6 bases, leaving 9 bases between the germline ends. Germline lookup yields CDR1 MDHEN and CDR2 SYDVKM. The CDR3 sequence: CASKGLNGYTF. The CDR3 nucleotides read TGTGCCAGCAAAGGACTGAATGGCTACACCTTC.

The rearrangement joins TRBV3-1 (or the pseudogene TRBV3-2) to TRBJ2-3; 9 positions agree with TRBD1. The CDR3 runs 14 residues. V was clipped by 4 bases and J by 4 bases; unmatched bases: 3. CDR1 is LGHDT and CDR2 is YNNKEL in the germline V gene (reference sequence). The CDR3 loop is CASSPQGASDTQYF. CDR3 in DNA: TGTGCCAGCAGCCCACAGGGGGCATCAGATACGCAGTATTTT.

This clone was counted only a few times. V and J are TRBV7-9 and TRBJ2-2; D may be TRBD2 (6 bases). Germline V gene sequence: CDR1 SEHNR, CDR2 FQNEAQ (reference sequence). CDR3 length: 17 amino acids. The germline V and J ends were trimmed by 4 bases and 1 base, with 16 bases remaining between them. Here the CDR3 DNA reads TGTGCCAGCAGCTCCTACGGGAGAAGGAAGAACACCGGGGAGCTGTTTTTT. Translated: CASSSYGRRKNTGELFF.

The V gene is TRBV5-1, the J gene TRBJ2-5; D remains unclear. The germline V gene has CDR1 SGHRS and CDR2 YFSETQ. The CDR3 contains 12 residues. The V end was cut by 2 bases, the J end by 2 bases, with 4 bases between. CDR3 amino acids: CASSFSQETQYF. CDR3 nucleotides: TGCGCCAGCAGCTTTTCGCAAGAGACCCAGTACTTC.

CDR3: CASSQDFGRGNEQFF. The CDR3 bases are TGCGCCAGCAGCCAAGACTTCGGACGGGGGAATGAGCAGTTCTTC. This sequence joins TRBV4-1 and TRBJ2-1; tentative D call: TRBD2 (6 bases). The CDR3 is made up of 15 amino acids. The ends were cut back, 0 bases at V and 7 bases at J, with 13 bases in the middle. Germline V gene sequence: CDR1 MGHRA, CDR2 YSYEKL.

The rearrangement links TRBV2 to TRBJ2-7; no firm D call. Germline V gives CDR1 SNHLY, CDR2 FYNNEI. This CDR3 spans 17 amino acids. V was clipped by 6 bases and J by 0 bases, with 21 bases between them. The DNA for the CDR3 is TGTGCCAGCAGCGACATCCCCGAGAGCTCAAGCTCCTACGAGCAGTACTTC. It specifies CASSDIPESSSSYEQYF. Combining the CDR3 with reference TRBV2 and TRBJ2-7 gives the whole variable domain EPEVTQTPSHQVTQMGQEVILRCVPISNHLYFYWYRQILGQKVEFLVSFYNNEISEKSEIFDDQFSVERPDGSNFTLKIRSTKLEDSAMYFCASSDIPESSSSYEQYFGPGTRLTVT.

The genes are TRBV7-8 and TRBJ1-1, with 7 bases lining up with TRBD1. CDR3 length equals 14 residues. Per germline, CDR1 SGHVS and CDR2 FQNEAQ. V gave up 5 bases and J gave up 5 bases; unmatched junction bases: 8. The CDR3 region is CASSRNRGRTEAFF. The CDR3 nucleotides are TGTGCCAGCAGCCGAAACAGGGGTAGGACTGAAGCTTTCTTT.

The rearrangement uses TRBV12-3 or TRBV12-4 and TRBJ2-1; D gene ambiguous. V gave up 6 bases and J gave up 4 bases, with 7 bases separating them. The CDR3 contains 12 residues. The CDR3 loop reads CASSQQYNEQFF. CDR3 nucleotide sequence: TGTGCCAGCAGCCAACAGTACAATGAGCAGTTCTTC.